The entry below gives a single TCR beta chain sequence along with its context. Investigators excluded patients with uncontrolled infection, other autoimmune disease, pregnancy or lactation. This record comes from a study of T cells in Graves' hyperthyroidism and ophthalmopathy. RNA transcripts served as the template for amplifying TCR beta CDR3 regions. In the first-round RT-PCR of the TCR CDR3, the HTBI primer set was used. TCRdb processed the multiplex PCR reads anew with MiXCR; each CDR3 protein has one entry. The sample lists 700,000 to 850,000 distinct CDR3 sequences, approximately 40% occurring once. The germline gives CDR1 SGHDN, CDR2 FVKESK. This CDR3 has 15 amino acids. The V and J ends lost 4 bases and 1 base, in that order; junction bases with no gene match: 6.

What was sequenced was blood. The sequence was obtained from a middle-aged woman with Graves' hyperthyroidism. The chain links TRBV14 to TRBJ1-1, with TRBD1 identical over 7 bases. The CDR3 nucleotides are TGTGCCAGCAGCCCCCACCGGGACAGGAACACTGAAGCTTTCTTT. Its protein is CASSPHRDRNTEAFF.